This passage covers 27 T cell receptor beta chains from one sample sequenced in a study of patients and donors after allogeneic stem cell transplantation. One entry per CDR3 protein, called by TCRdb with MiXCR from the RT-PCR reads. This repertoire shows some 960,000 distinct CDR3 sequences, about a sixth found once; its top ten account for roughly 6%. The specimen was blood, either unsorted or a sorted T cell fraction (not recorded which). The receptor set was obtained from a human donor who was either an allogeneic HSCT recipient or a stem cell or donor lymphocyte infusion donor (not recorded which). It is not recorded whose cells these are; they may come from a transplant donor.

This rearrangement joins TRBV19 to TRBJ2-1, with 11 bases that match TRBD1. Trimming took 8 bases from V and 5 from J; bases not matched to a gene: 11. Germline V lookup: CDR1 LNHDA, CDR2 SQIVND (reference sequence). The CDR3 totals 16 residues. The chain's CDR3 is CASGQGASGGHNEQFF. The CDR3 nucleotides are TGTGCCAGTGGACAGGGGGCGAGCGGGGGCCACAATGAGCAGTTCTTC.

The rearrangement joins TRBV29-1 to TRBJ1-3, with D possibly TRBD1 on 5 matching bases. The V end lost 7 bases, the J end lost 4 bases, and 8 bases lay between the germline ends. The CDR3 has 11 residues. Germline lookup yields CDR1 SQVTM and CDR2 ANQGSEA. The CDR3 spells CSGSGGNTIYF. The CDR3 nucleotides are TGCAGCGGGTCAGGGGGAAACACCATATATTTT.

The table lists this clonotype with a few counts. The rearrangement uses TRBV10-3 and TRBJ1-1; the D is unclear. CDR3 length: 13 residues. V lost 4 bases and J 6 bases, leaving 12 bases between the germline ends. CDR1 ENHRY and CDR2 SYGVKD come from the germline V gene. This chain's CDR3 is CAISGGATPEAFF. CDR3 sequence (DNA): TGTGCCATCAGTGGTGGTGCAACCCCTGAAGCTTTCTTT.

This rearrangement joins TRBV7-2 to TRBJ2-1, with 10 bases aligning to TRBD2. V trimming: 1 base; J trimming: 6 bases; junction bases outside the gene matches: 3. From germline, CDR1 is SGHTA and CDR2 FQGNSA. The CDR3 loop spans 15 amino acids. The chain's CDR3 is CASSLVGTSVNEQFF. The CDR3 DNA reads TGTGCCAGCAGCTTAGTTGGGACTAGCGTCAATGAGCAGTTCTTC.

Only a few counts were recorded for this clonotype. The V gene is TRBV20-1, the J gene TRBJ2-1; unclear D gene. Trimming left V 0 bases short and J 0 bases short, with 9 bases between. The CDR3 runs 15 residues. The V gene's germline CDR1 is DFQATT and CDR2 SNEGSKA (reference sequence). The CDR3 protein is CSAREGRSSYNEQFF. The CDR3 DNA follows: TGCAGTGCTAGAGAGGGTAGGAGCTCCTACAATGAGCAGTTCTTC.

The chain links TRBV6-1 to TRBJ1-1; maybe TRBD1 (5 bases). The CDR3 loop spans 13 amino acids. Germline values: CDR1 MNHNS, CDR2 SASEGT. Trimming removed 6 bases from V and 4 bases from J, with 12 bases in between. CDR3 residues: CASRSGHLTEAFF. CDR3 in DNA: TGTGCCAGCAGATCTGGACACCTCACTGAAGCTTTCTTT.

This clonotype was found a few times. V usage is TRBV5-1 and J usage is TRBJ2-1; TRBD2 matches at 8 bases. This CDR3 has 16 amino acids. CDR1 and CDR2 from the germline V gene are SGHRS and YFSETQ. The trim removed 4 bases at V and 10 bases at J, leaving 16 bases unmatched. The CDR3 DNA follows: TGCGCCAGCAGCGCAACCGGGACTAGGGGTGCGGGAGAGCAGTTCTTC. Its protein product is CASSATGTRGAGEQFF.

This clonotype was detected only a few times. In nucleotides, the CDR3 is TGCAGCGCCGGACAGGGAGACAATGAGCAGTTCTTC. This gives the protein CSAGQGDNEQFF. This chain uses TRBV29-1 with TRBJ2-1, with 8 bases aligning to TRBD1. V trimming: 7 bases; J trimming: 5 bases; junction bases outside the gene matches: 4. This CDR3 region has 12 residues. Germline V CDR1 and CDR2: SQVTM, ANQGSEA.

V and J are TRBV6-2 or TRBV6-3 and TRBJ1-2, with D unresolved. Trimming stripped 6 bases from V and 2 bases from J, with 10 bases between. There are 13 residues in the CDR3. The germline CDR1 and CDR2 sequences are MNHEY and SVGEGT. In nucleotides, the CDR3 is TGTGCCAGCAGACGCCAAGCCAACTATGGCTACACCTTC. This sequence encodes CASRRQANYGYTF.

The chain couples TRBV5-1 to TRBJ1-1, with D possibly matching TRBD1 (6 bases). Trimming pared 3 bases from V and 3 bases from J, leaving 12 bases between. The CDR3 is 14 amino acids. Germline values: CDR1 SGHRS, CDR2 YFSETQ. CDR3 nucleotide sequence: TGCGCCAGCAGCTCCCGGGACACTGACACTGAAGCTTTCTTT. Residues: CASSSRDTDTEAFF.

This clonotype was detected a few times. The rearrangement joins TRBV5-1 to TRBJ2-2, with TRBD2 matching over 12 bases. This CDR3 comprises 14 residues. Per germline, CDR1 SGHRS and CDR2 YFSETQ. Trimming cost V 3 bases and J 6 bases; bases outside gene matches: 0. The CDR3: CASSWTSGAGELFF. CDR3 nucleotide sequence: TGCGCCAGCAGCTGGACTAGCGGGGCCGGGGAGCTGTTTTTT.

This clonotype turned up a few times. This rearrangement joins TRBV5-1 to TRBJ2-7; D possibly matches TRBD1 or TRBD2 (5 bases each). The V gene's germline CDR1 is SGHRS and CDR2 YFSETQ. This CDR3 has 15 residues. V was pared by 5 bases and J by 0 bases, with 15 bases between. CDR3 DNA: TGCGCCAGCAGACCACAGGCAGGAGGCTCCTACGAGCAGTACTTC. Protein sequence: CASRPQAGGSYEQYF.

The CDR3 region is CSARNKLAEDEQYF. CDR3 coding DNA: TGCAGTGCTAGGAATAAACTAGCGGAGGACGAGCAGTACTTC. The chain recombines TRBV20-1 with TRBJ2-7, with 8 bases lining up with TRBD2. In germline, CDR1 is DFQATT, CDR2 SNEGSKA (reference sequence). Germline trimming cut 3 bases from V and 5 bases from J; bases unmatched to any gene: 9. The CDR3 runs to 14 residues.

This clonotype was observed a few times. The rearrangement links TRBV6-1 to TRBJ2-3; TRBD2 matches at 11 bases. The CDR3 length is 14 residues. CDR1 is MNHNS, CDR2 SASEGT, per germline. V trimming: 11 bases; J trimming: 2 bases; junction bases outside the gene matches: 6. CDR3 sequence (DNA): TGTGCCGTAACTAGCGGGGGATACACAGATACGCAGTATTTT. Translated, it gives CAVTSGGYTDTQYF.

This clonotype was seen a few times. V usage is TRBV20-1 and J usage is TRBJ1-1, with 7 bases that match TRBD1. Germline values: CDR1 DFQATT, CDR2 SNEGSKA (reference sequence). The CDR3 loop spans 13 amino acids. J gave up 5 bases and V 2 bases, and 5 bases lay outside the gene matches. DNA for the CDR3: TGCAGTGCTAGACGACAGGGCGGAACTGAAGCTTTCTTT. The encoded protein is CSARRQGGTEAFF.

The gene calls are TRBV12-3 or TRBV12-4 and TRBJ1-2; the match to TRBD1 covers 7 bases. The V and J ends lost 10 bases and 1 base, in that order; junction bases with no gene match: 6. The CDR3 is 13 residues long. CDR3 coding DNA: TGTGCCACTGCGGACAGGAGTAACTATGGCTACACCTTC. This sequence encodes CATADRSNYGYTF.

The CDR3 spells CAWSFKGADTQYF. The CDR3 DNA sequence: TGTGCCTGGAGTTTTAAGGGCGCAGATACGCAGTATTTT. The J gene is TRBJ2-3, the V gene TRBV30; D is unresolved. V dropped 2 bases and J dropped 4 bases, with 10 bases sitting between them. There are 13 residues in the CDR3. Germline CDR1 and CDR2: GTSNPN and SVGIG (reference sequence).

The chain uses TRBV12-3 or TRBV12-4 and TRBJ2-7; D not resolved. V was trimmed by 2 bases and J by 2 bases, leaving 7 bases between them. The length of the CDR3 is 13 residues. CDR3 region: CASSLHTAYEQYF. Written as DNA, the CDR3 is TGTGCCAGCAGTTTACACACAGCCTACGAGCAGTACTTC.

This clonotype was detected a few times. The V call is TRBV9, the J call TRBJ2-1; perhaps TRBD2 as D (7 bases). The germline V gene encodes CDR1 SGDLS and CDR2 YYNGEE. This CDR3 comprises 15 residues. V gave up 3 bases and J gave up 2 bases, with 12 bases separating them. CDR3 DNA sequence: TGTGCCAGCAGCGACAGGGAGGGCGCCTACAATGAGCAGTTCTTC. This translates into CASSDREGAYNEQFF.

The V call is TRBV7-9, the J call TRBJ2-7, with D tentatively TRBD2 (6 bases). The ends were cut back, 6 bases at V and 3 bases at J, with 18 bases in the middle. There are 15 residues in the CDR3. Germline V gene sequence: CDR1 SEHNR, CDR2 FQNEAQ (reference sequence). CDR3 amino acids: CASRTGTDRVYEQYF. DNA for the CDR3: TGTGCCAGCAGGACCGGGACTGATAGGGTCTACGAGCAGTACTTC.

This chain connects TRBV7-3 to TRBJ2-2; D is unresolved. The CDR3 covers 18 residues. V dropped 4 bases and J dropped 1 base, with 19 bases sitting between them. CDR1 SGHTA and CDR2 FQGTGA come from the germline V gene. The CDR3 DNA follows: TGTGCCAGCAGCTCAGTAGGATGGGGTTTGGAGAACACCGGGGAGCTGTTTTTT. Translating gives CASSSVGWGLENTGELFF.

The chain has TRBV20-1 and TRBJ2-5; D not certain. Trimming removed 6 bases at V and 3 bases at J, with 8 bases between. Germline CDR1 is DFQATT and CDR2 is SNEGSKA (reference sequence). This CDR3 spans 11 amino acids. The CDR3 nucleotides are TGCAGTGCCAACTCAGAAGAGACCCAGTACTTC. Protein product: CSANSEETQYF.

Only a few counts were recorded for this clonotype. V and J are TRBV12-3 or TRBV12-4 and TRBJ1-2; tentatively, D is TRBD1 (6 bases). The CDR3 has 15 residues. V was trimmed by 0 bases and J by 8 bases, leaving 16 bases between them. CDR3: CASSLAGAGRQGYTF. DNA of the CDR3: TGTGCCAGCAGTTTAGCGGGGGCAGGGAGGCAAGGCTACACCTTC.

This clonotype was counted a few times. Germline is not matched at one junction end, which may reflect a read error. The chain has TRBV10-3 and TRBJ2-7, with 7 bases identical to TRBD1. Germline CDR1 ENHRY, CDR2 SYGVKD. The CDR3 has 12 amino acids. In DNA, the CDR3 is TGTGCCATCGGTGACAGGGTCGGCGAGCAGTACTTC. Residues: CAIGDRVGEQYF.

This clonotype was recorded a few times. This chain uses TRBV29-1 with TRBJ2-7; D assignment may be TRBD1 or TRBD2 (5 bases each). V was shortened by 6 bases and J by 3 bases, with 15 bases between the two germline ends. CDR1 and CDR2 from the germline V gene are SQVTM and ANQGSEA. The CDR3 length is 13 residues. CDR3 region: CSVSRGVYYEQYF. CDR3 nucleotide sequence: TGCAGCGTAAGCAGAGGGGTTTACTACGAGCAGTACTTC.

The chain couples TRBV5-1 to TRBJ1-1; 7 bases are shared with TRBD1. Germline CDR1 SGHRS, CDR2 YFSETQ. The length of the CDR3 is 14 residues. The V and J ends lost 4 bases and 5 bases, in that order; junction bases with no gene match: 8. The CDR3 nucleotides are TGCGCCAGCAGCCTGGAGGGGGCTGGGACTGAAGCTTTCTTT. This codes for CASSLEGAGTEAFF.

This clonotype was recorded many times. The chain couples TRBV12-3 or TRBV12-4 to TRBJ1-2; D remains unclear. CDR3 length: 13 amino acids. Trimming removed 6 bases from V and 5 bases from J, with 13 bases in between. The CDR3 sequence is CASSPWGGYGYTF. Here the CDR3 DNA reads TGTGCCAGCAGCCCGTGGGGAGGTTATGGCTACACCTTC.